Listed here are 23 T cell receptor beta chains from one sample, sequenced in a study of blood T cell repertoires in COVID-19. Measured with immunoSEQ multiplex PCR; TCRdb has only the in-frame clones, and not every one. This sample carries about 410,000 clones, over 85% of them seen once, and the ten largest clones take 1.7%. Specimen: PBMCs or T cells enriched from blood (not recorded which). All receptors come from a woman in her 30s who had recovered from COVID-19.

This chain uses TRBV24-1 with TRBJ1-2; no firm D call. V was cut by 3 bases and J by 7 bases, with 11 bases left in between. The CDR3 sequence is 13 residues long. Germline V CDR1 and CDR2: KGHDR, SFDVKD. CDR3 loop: CATSDSPTGGYTF. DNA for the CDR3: TGTGCCACCAGTGATAGCCCCACTGGTGGCTACACCTTC.

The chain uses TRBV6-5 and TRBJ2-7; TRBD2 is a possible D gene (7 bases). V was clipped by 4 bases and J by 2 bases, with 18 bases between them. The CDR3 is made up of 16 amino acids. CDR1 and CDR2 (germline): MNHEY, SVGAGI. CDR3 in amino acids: CASSSPGLTGTYEQYF. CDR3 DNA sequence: TGTGCCAGCAGTTCGCCGGGACTAACAGGGACCTACGAGCAGTACTTC.

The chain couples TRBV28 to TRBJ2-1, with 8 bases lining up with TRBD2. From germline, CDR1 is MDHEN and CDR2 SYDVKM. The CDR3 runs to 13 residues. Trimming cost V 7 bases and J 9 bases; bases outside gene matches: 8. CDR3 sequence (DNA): TGTGCCAGCATGGCGGGAGGAAGGGGTGAGCAGTTCTTC. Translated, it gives CASMAGGRGEQFF.

As DNA, the CDR3 is TGTGCCAGCAGCTCTCGACAGGCTCATGGGGATCGGGAGCAGTACTTC. Its translation: CASSSRQAHGDREQYF. The chain links TRBV7-9 to TRBJ2-7, with D tentatively TRBD1 (6 bases). This CDR3 comprises 16 residues. CDR1 SEHNR and CDR2 FQNEAQ come from the germline V gene (reference sequence). Trimming left V 4 bases short and J 7 bases short, with 23 bases between.

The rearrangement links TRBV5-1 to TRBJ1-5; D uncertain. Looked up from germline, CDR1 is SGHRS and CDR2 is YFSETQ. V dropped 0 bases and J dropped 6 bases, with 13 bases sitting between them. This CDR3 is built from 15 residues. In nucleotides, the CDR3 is TGCGCCAGCAGCTTGGTTAAGAGGCCCACTCAGCCCCAGCATTTT. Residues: CASSLVKRPTQPQHF.

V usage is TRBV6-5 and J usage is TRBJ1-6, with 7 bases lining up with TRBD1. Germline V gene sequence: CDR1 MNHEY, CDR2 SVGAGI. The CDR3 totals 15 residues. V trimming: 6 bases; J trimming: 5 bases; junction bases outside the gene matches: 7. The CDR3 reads CASSTGVVDNSPLHF. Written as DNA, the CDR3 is TGTGCCAGCAGCACAGGGGTGGTGGATAATTCACCCCTCCACTTT.

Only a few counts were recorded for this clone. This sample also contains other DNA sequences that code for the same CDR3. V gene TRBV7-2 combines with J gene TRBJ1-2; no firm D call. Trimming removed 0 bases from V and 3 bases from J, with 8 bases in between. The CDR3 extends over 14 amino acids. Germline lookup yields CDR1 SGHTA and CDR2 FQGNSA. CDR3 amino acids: CASSLAAGDYGYTF. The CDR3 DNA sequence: TGTGCCAGCAGCTTAGCAGCCGGAGACTATGGCTACACCTTC.

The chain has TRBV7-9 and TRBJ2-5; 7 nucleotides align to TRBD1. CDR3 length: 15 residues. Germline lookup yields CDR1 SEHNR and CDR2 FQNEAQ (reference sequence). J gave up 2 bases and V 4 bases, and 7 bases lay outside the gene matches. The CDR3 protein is CASSSRGQLQETQYF. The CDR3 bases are TGTGCCAGCAGCTCACGGGGACAGTTACAAGAGACCCAGTACTTC.

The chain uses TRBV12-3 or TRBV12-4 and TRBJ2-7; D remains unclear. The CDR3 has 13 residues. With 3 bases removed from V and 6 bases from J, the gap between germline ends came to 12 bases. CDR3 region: CASSFLNLAEQYF. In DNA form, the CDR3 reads TGTGCCAGCAGTTTTTTAAACCTGGCCGAGCAGTACTTC.

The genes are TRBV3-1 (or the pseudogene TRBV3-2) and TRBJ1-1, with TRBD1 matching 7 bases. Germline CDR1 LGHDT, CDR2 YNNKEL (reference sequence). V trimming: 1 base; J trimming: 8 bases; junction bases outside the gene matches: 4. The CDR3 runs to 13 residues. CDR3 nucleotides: TGTGCCAGCAGCCAAGCCCGACAGGGAGAAGCTTTCTTT. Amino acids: CASSQARQGEAFF.

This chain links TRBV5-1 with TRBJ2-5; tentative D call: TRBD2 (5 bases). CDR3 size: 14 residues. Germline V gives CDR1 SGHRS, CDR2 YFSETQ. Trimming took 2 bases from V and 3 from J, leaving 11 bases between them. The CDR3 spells CASSLGWREETQYF. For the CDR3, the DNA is TGCGCCAGCAGCTTAGGTTGGCGGGAAGAGACCCAGTACTTC.

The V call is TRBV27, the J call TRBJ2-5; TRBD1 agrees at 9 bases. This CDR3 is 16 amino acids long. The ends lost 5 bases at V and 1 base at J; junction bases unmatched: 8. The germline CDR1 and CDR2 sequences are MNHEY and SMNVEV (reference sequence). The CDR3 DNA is TGTGCCAGCAGTCATCGACAGGGGGGGATCCAAGAGACCCAGTACTTC. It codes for CASSHRQGGIQETQYF.

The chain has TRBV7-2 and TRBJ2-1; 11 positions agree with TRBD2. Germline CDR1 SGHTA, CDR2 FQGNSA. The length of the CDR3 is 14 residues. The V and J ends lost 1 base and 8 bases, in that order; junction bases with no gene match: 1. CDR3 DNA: TGTGCCAGCAGCTTAGGACTAGCGGGGCATGAGCAGTTCTTC. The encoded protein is CASSLGLAGHEQFF.

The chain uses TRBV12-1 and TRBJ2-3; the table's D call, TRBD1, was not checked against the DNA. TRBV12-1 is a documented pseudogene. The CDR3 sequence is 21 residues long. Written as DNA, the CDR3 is TGTGCCAGCAGCTTTGTGGGGACAGGGCCACCTAAGAACATTAGCACAGATACGCAGTATTTT. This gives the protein CASSFVGTGPPKNISTDTQYF.

The CDR3 loop reads CASLGQGYGYTF. The DNA of the CDR3 is TGTGCCAGCCTAGGGCAGGGATATGGCTACACCTTC. The rearrangement links TRBV21-1 to TRBJ1-2; the D segment call TRBD1 is taken from the table without a DNA check. TRBV21-1 is tagged as a pseudogene. CDR3 length equals 12 residues.

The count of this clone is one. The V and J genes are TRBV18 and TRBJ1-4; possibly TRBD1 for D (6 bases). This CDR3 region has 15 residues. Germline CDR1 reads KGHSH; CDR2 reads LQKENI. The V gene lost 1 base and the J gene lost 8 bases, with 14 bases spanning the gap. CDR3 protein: CASSPLQGAGEKLFF. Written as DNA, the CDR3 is TGTGCCAGCTCACCACTACAGGGAGCAGGGGAAAAACTGTTTTTT.

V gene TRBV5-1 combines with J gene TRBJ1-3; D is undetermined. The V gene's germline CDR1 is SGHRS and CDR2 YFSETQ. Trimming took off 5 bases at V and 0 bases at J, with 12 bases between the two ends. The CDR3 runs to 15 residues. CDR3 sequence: CASRMDGSSGNTIYF. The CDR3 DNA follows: TGCGCCAGCAGGATGGACGGGAGCTCTGGAAACACCATATATTTT.

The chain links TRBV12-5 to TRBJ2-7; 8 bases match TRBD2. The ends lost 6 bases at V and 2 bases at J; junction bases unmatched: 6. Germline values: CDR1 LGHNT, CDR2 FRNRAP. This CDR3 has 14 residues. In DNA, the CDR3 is TGTGCTAGTGGCCTGAGCGGGAGTACCTACGAGCAGTACTTC. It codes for CASGLSGSTYEQYF.

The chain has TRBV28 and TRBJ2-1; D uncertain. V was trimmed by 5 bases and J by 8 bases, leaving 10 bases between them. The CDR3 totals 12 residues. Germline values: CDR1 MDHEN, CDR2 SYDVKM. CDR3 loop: CASSEARDEQFF. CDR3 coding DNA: TGTGCCAGCAGTGAGGCTAGAGATGAGCAGTTCTTC.

The CDR3 reads CASRGPPAGAQHF. CDR3 nucleotide sequence: TGTGCCAGCAGGGGGCCACCCGCAGGAGCCCAGCATTTT. The chain has TRBV12-3 or TRBV12-4 and TRBJ1-5; D might be TRBD1 (5 bases). There are 13 residues in the CDR3. Trimming removed 6 bases at V and 11 bases at J, with 17 bases between.

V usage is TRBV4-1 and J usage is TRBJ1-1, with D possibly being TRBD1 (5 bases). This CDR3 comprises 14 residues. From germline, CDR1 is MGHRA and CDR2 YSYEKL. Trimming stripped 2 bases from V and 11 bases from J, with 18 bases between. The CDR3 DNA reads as TGCGCCAGCAGCCAATTCCCCCCCGGGGGAAAGGCTTTCTTT. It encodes CASSQFPPGGKAFF.

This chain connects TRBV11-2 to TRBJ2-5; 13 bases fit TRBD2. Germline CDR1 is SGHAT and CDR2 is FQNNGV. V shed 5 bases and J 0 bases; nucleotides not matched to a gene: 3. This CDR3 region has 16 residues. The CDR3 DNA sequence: TGTGCCAGCAGCCTTGGGACTAGCGGGAACCAAGAGACCCAGTACTTC. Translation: CASSLGTSGNQETQYF.

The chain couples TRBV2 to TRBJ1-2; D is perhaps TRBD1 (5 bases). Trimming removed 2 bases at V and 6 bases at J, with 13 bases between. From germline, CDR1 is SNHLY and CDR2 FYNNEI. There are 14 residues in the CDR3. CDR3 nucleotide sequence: TGTGCCAGCAGTGAAAGTAAGAAGGGGCATGGCTACACCTTC. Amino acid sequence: CASSESKKGHGYTF.